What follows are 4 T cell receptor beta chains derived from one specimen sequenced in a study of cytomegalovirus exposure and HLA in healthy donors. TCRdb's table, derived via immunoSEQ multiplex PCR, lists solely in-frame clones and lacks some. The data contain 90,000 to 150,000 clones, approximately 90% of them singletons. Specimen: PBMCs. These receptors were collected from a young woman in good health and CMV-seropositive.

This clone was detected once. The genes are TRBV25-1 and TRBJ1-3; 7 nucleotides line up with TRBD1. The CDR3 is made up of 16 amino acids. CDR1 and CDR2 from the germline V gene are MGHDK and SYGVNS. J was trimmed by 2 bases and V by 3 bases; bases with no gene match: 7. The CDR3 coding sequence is TGTGCCAGCAGTGAGCCTCGACAGGGCCCTGGAAACACCATATATTTT. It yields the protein CASSEPRQGPGNTIYF. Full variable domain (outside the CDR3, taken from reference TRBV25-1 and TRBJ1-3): EADIYQTPRYLVIGTGKKITLECSQTMGHDKMYWYQQDPGMELHLIHYSYGVNSTEKGDLSSESTVSRIRTEHFPLTLESARPSHTSQYLCASSEPRQGPGNTIYFGEGSWLTVV.

CDR3 in amino acids: CASSLAGTGSYEQYF. CDR3 sequence (DNA): TGTGCCAGCAGCTTAGCTGGGACAGGGTCGTACGAGCAGTACTTC. This chain uses TRBV7-6 with TRBJ2-7; TRBD1 aligns across 9 bases. Per the germline V gene, CDR1 is SGHVS and CDR2 is FNYEAQ. With V trimmed by 0 bases and J by 4 bases, 4 bases remained unmatched. The CDR3 consists of 15 residues.

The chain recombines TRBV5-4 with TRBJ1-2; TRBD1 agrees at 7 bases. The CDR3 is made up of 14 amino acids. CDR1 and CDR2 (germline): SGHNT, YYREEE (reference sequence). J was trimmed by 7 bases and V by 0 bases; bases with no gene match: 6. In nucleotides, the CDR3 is TGTGCCAGCAGCTTGGAGGCAGGGGGGACTGGCTACACCTTC. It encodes CASSLEAGGTGYTF.

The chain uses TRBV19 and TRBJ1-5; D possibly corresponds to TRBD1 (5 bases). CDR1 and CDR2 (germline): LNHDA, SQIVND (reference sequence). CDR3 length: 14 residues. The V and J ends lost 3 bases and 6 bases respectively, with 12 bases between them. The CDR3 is CASSMGGIVQPQHF. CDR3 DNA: TGTGCCAGTAGTATGGGGGGGATAGTTCAGCCCCAGCATTTT.